This T cell receptor beta chain emerged from a study of T cells in Graves' hyperthyroidism and ophthalmopathy. Study details: It was at initial diagnosis, before any treatment, that peripheral blood was collected. Broader study findings: The model made its ophthalmopathy prediction, and onset followed a median about 6 months later.

Subjects with ophthalmopathy showed a Clinical Activity Score no lower than 3, a NOSPECS grade no lower than 4, and a duration shorter than 3 months. Amplification of TCR beta CDR3 regions was performed using RNA transcripts as template. Initially, a first-round RT-PCR of the TCR CDR3 employed the HTBI primer set. TCRdb re-analysed the multiplex PCR reads in MiXCR, keeping a single row per CDR3 protein. The sample contains fewer than 650,000 distinct CDR3 sequences, roughly 15% of which appear only once. Only a few counts were recorded for this clonotype. The antigen is undetermined. Germline loops: CDR1 MNHEY, CDR2 SVGAGI. This CDR3 comprises 14 residues. The V and J ends lost 2 bases and 5 bases, in that order; junction bases with no gene match: 3.

The rearrangement uses TRBV6-5 and TRBJ2-7; 10 nucleotides align to TRBD2. The receptor's source is a woman between 40 and 55 years old with Graves' ophthalmopathy. Sequenced: blood. The CDR3, as DNA: TGTGCCAGCAGTTACCAGCGGGGGGGCCACGAGCAGTACTTC. Translating it yields CASSYQRGGHEQYF.